This T cell receptor (beta chain) originates from a study of cytomegalovirus exposure and HLA in healthy donors. PCR employed 60 Vbeta and 13 Jbeta primers. TCRdb's copy holds only in-frame clones and misses some; the assay was immunoSEQ multiplex PCR. This table has about 120,000 clones, around 80% appearing once. The CDR3 spans 15 residues. Germline V gives CDR1 SGHTA, CDR2 FQGTGA. V was trimmed by 4 bases and J by 1 base, leaving 13 bases between them. Note on this clone: The antigen remains undetermined.

General study points: Excluded were some V segments that proved indistinguishable, including TRBV6-2 and TRBV6-3. A previous analysis found most TCR beta V segments productive roughly 87% or roughly 30% of the time.

This clonotype originated in a man aged 50-60 years in good health and CMV-seronegative. The specimen sequenced was PBMCs. V gene TRBV7-3 combines with J gene TRBJ1-1; D perhaps matches TRBD1 (6 bases). CDR3 protein: CASSYEGGQNTEAFF. For the CDR3, the DNA is TGTGCCAGCAGCTACGAAGGGGGACAGAACACTGAAGCTTTCTTT.